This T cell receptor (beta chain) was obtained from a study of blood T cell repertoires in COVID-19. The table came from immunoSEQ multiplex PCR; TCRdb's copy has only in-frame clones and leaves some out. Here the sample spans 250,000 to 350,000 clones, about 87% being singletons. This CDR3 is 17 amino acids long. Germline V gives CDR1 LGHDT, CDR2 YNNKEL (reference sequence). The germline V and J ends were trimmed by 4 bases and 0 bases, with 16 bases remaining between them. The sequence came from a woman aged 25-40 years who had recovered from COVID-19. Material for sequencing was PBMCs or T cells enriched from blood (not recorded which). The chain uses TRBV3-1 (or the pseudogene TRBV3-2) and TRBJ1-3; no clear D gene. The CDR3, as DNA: TGTGCCAGCAGCCCCGCGGCGGGGTTCCCCTCTGGAAACACCATATATTTT. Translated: CASSPAAGFPSGNTIYF.